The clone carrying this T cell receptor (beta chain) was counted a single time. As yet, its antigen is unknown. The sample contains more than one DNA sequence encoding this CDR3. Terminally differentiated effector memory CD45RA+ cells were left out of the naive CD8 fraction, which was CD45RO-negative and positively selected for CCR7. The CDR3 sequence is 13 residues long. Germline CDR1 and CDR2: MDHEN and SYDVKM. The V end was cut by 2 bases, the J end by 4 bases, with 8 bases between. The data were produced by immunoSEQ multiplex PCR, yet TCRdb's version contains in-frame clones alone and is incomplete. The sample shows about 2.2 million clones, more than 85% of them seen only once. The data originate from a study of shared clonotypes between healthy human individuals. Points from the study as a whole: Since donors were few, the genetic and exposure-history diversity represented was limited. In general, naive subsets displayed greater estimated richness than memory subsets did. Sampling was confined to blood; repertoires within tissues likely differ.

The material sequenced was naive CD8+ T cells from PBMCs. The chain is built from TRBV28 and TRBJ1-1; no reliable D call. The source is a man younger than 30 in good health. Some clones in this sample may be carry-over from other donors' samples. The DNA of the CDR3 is TGTGCCAGCAGTTTAGGGAGAGGCACTGAAGCTTTCTTT. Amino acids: CASSLGRGTEAFF.